The 18 T cell receptor beta chains presented below share a single source sample, sequenced in a study of post-analysis software for immune sequencing data. What these receptors recognize is not known. Study findings and constraints: The study found TRBV5-6, TRBV5-1 and TRBV20-1 among a few TRBV segments more frequent in patients than controls.

Libraries were made from TCR beta cDNA, and they carried unique molecular identifiers. TCRdb processed the PCR reads anew with MiXCR; each CDR3 protein has one entry. The sample carries roughly 620,000 distinct CDR3 sequences, around 44% recorded once. The specimen sequenced was blood. These receptors all stem from a girl aged 5 to 17 with multiple sclerosis.

The chain combines TRBV7-2 with TRBJ1-1, with D possibly matching TRBD1 (5 bases). CDR3 length: 15 amino acids. Germline V gene lookup returns CDR1 SGHTA and CDR2 FQGNSA. The V end was cut by 5 bases, the J end by 6 bases, with 19 bases between. CDR3 sequence reads: CASSLTAVMGAEAFF. In DNA form, the CDR3 reads TGTGCCAGCAGCCTAACAGCCGTTATGGGGGCTGAAGCTTTCTTT.

This clonotype was detected a few times. The rearrangement links TRBV7-3 to TRBJ2-1, with D perhaps TRBD2 (6 bases). V was shortened by 1 base and J by 8 bases, with 12 bases between the two germline ends. Germline V lookup: CDR1 SGHTA, CDR2 FQGTGA. The CDR3 is made up of 14 amino acids. The CDR3 reads CASSLIGGEDEQFF. CDR3 bases: TGTGCCAGCAGCTTAATCGGGGGAGAGGATGAGCAGTTCTTC.

The chain uses TRBV4-3 and TRBJ2-3, with 8 bases identical to TRBD1. Germline assignment: CDR1 LGHNA and CDR2 YSLEER. The CDR3 spans 18 residues. Trimming at V came to 1 base and at J to 7 bases, leaving 16 bases not matched to a gene. The CDR3 here is CASSQGVGDRGFRNTQYF. The CDR3 DNA reads TGCGCCAGCAGCCAAGGAGTGGGCGACAGGGGTTTTAGGAATACGCAGTATTTT.

V usage is TRBV2 and J usage is TRBJ1-1; D gene unclear. CDR3 size: 11 residues. V was shortened by 7 bases and J by 6 bases, with 9 bases between the two germline ends. Looked up from germline, CDR1 is SNHLY and CDR2 is FYNNEI. CDR3 sequence reads: CASNPEPEAFF. The CDR3 nucleotides are TGTGCCAGCAACCCCGAGCCTGAAGCTTTCTTT.

This clonotype appeared a few times. The chain combines TRBV7-8 with TRBJ2-7, with unresolved D. The V end lost 4 bases, the J end lost 2 bases, and 12 bases lay between the germline ends. The length of the CDR3 is 14 residues. Germline-derived CDR1 and CDR2 are SGHVS and FQNEAQ. The DNA for the CDR3 is TGTGCCAGCAGCTACGACGGCCGCCCCTACGAGCAGTACTTC. Amino acids: CASSYDGRPYEQYF.

The J gene is TRBJ2-7, the V gene TRBV6-2 or TRBV6-3, with 7 bases matching TRBD1. With the DNA end fitting TRBJ2-5 better, the J assignment may be wrong. The CDR3 consists of 13 residues. Germline lookup yields CDR1 MNHEY and CDR2 SVGEGT. The CDR3 protein is CATQTGWGETQYF. The CDR3 nucleotides are TGTGCCACCCAGACAGGGTGGGGGGAGACCCAGTACTTC.

The rearrangement joins TRBV6-4 to TRBJ2-1; TRBD1 aligns across 7 bases. CDR3 length: 13 residues. Trimming at V came to 4 bases and at J to 6 bases, leaving 3 bases not matched to a gene. Germline CDR1 is MRHNA and CDR2 is SNTAGT. In nucleotides, the CDR3 is TGTGCCAGCAGTGCCCGACAGGGCAATGAGCAGTTCTTC. Encoded protein: CASSARQGNEQFF.

This clonotype was recorded once. The chain employs TRBV12-3 or TRBV12-4 and TRBJ2-7; D is undetermined. V lost 6 bases, J lost 3 bases, and 18 bases lay in between. The CDR3 extends over 15 amino acids. This CDR3 is CASRTGRKGSYEQYF. The CDR3 region has the DNA TGTGCCAGCAGGACCGGGCGGAAGGGAAGCTACGAGCAGTACTTC.

The chain uses TRBV4-1 and TRBJ2-3; D gene ambiguous. The CDR3 consists of 14 residues. Trimming took 0 bases from V and 3 from J, leaving 7 bases between them. CDR1 and CDR2 (germline): MGHRA, YSYEKL. For the CDR3, the DNA is TGCGCCAGCAGCCAAGATCACCCAACAGATACGCAGTATTTT. Encoded protein: CASSQDHPTDTQYF.

The chain employs TRBV12-3 or TRBV12-4 and TRBJ2-1; D ambiguous. The CDR3 loop spans 13 amino acids. Trimming took 1 base from V and 9 from J, leaving 10 bases between them. The CDR3 region has the DNA TGTGCCAGCAGTTTAGTTCCGCAGCGTGAGCAGTTCTTC. It yields the protein CASSLVPQREQFF.

The chain's CDR3 is CASSSGPYQETQYF. The DNA for the CDR3 is TGCGCCAGCAGCTCCGGACCGTACCAAGAGACCCAGTACTTC. The chain uses TRBV5-1 and TRBJ2-5; D gene unclear. The V end lost 3 bases, the J end lost 0 bases, and 9 bases lay between the germline ends. This CDR3 has 14 residues. Germline V lookup: CDR1 SGHRS, CDR2 YFSETQ.

This clonotype was counted a few times. The chain recombines TRBV27 with TRBJ2-5; no firm D call. V lost 3 bases and J 1 base, leaving 9 bases between the germline ends. CDR3 length equals 14 residues. CDR1 and CDR2 (germline): MNHEY, SMNVEV (reference sequence). CDR3 loop: CASSFLGSQETQYF. For the CDR3, the DNA is TGTGCCAGCAGTTTTCTTGGCAGCCAAGAGACCCAGTACTTC.

This clonotype was observed a few times. The chain carries TRBV15 and TRBJ1-2; 8 bases fit TRBD1. The germline CDR1 and CDR2 sequences are LNHNV and YYDKDF (reference sequence). This CDR3 is 15 amino acids long. V lost 0 bases to trimming and J lost 9 bases; unmatched junction nucleotides: 9. CDR3 DNA: TGTGCCACCAGCAGAGAGGGGCGGCAGGGGGCTAGCTACACCTTC. The encoded protein is CATSREGRQGASYTF.

The gene calls are TRBV6-1 and TRBJ2-4; 7 positions agree with TRBD2. Trimming removed 7 bases from V and 6 bases from J; junction bases left unmatched: 9. Germline CDR1 and CDR2: MNHNS and SASEGT. The CDR3 contains 14 residues. The CDR3 sequence: CASKAGLHLNIQYF. For the CDR3, the DNA is TGTGCCAGCAAAGCGGGACTCCATCTAAACATTCAGTACTTC.

The gene calls are TRBV20-1 and TRBJ2-3, with 8 bases that match TRBD2. Germline V gives CDR1 DFQATT, CDR2 SNEGSKA (reference sequence). Trimming at V came to 4 bases and at J to 5 bases, leaving 8 bases not matched to a gene. The CDR3 length is 14 residues. The CDR3 region has the DNA TGCAGTGCTAACTCGGGGGGGGGAAGAGATACGCAGTATTTT. Its protein product is CSANSGGGRDTQYF.

The DNA of the CDR3 is TGTGCCAGCAGCCTCCGGGGGACAGGGGGCTCCGGGGAGCTGTTTTTT. Amino acid sequence: CASSLRGTGGSGELFF. V gene TRBV7-2 combines with J gene TRBJ2-2; 12 bases line up with TRBD1. The length of the CDR3 is 16 residues. J lost 6 bases, V lost 5 bases, and 7 bases had no gene match. Germline loops: CDR1 SGHTA, CDR2 FQGNSA.

This chain joins TRBV6-6 and TRBJ2-1, with 7 bases that match TRBD1. Germline CDR1 and CDR2: MNHNY and SVGAGI (reference sequence). The ends lost 10 bases at V and 2 bases at J; junction bases unmatched: 8. The CDR3 is made up of 14 amino acids. CDR3 nucleotides: TGTGCCACTAGTAATGACAGGGCCTACAATGAGCAGTTCTTC. This codes for CATSNDRAYNEQFF.

The gene calls are TRBV12-3 or TRBV12-4 and TRBJ1-2, with 7 bases that match TRBD1. CDR3 length: 14 residues. After removal of 7 bases from V and 3 bases from J, the junction contained 8 bases not matched to a gene. CDR3 in amino acids: CASTGLGTDYGYTF. CDR3 coding DNA: TGTGCCAGCACCGGCCTTGGGACAGACTATGGCTACACCTTC.